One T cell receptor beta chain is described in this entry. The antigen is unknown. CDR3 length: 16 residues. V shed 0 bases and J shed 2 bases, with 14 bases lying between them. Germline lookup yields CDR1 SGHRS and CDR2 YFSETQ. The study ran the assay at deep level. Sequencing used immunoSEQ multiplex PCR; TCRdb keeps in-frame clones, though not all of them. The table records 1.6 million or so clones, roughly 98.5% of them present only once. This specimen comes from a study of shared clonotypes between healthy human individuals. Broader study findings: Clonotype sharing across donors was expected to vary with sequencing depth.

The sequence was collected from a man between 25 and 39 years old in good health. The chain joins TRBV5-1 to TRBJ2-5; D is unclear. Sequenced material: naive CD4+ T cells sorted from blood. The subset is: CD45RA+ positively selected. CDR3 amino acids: CASSLAVTTNQETQYF. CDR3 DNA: TGCGCCAGCAGCTTGGCCGTCACAACAAATCAAGAGACCCAGTACTTC.